Listed below are T cell receptor beta chains from one sample, sequenced in a study of shared clonotypes between healthy human individuals. Generated by immunoSEQ multiplex PCR, the TCRdb table keeps only in-frame clones and is missing some. The data show under 700,000 clones, about 95% seen once. Sequenced material: naive CD8+ T cells sorted from blood. Source of these receptors: a woman under 40 in good health. The CDR3 runs from the conserved cysteine through the conserved F or W. The order of the fields is CDR3 length, V gene, clone size, J gene, D gene, CDR3 protein, CDR3 DNA. D genes are given only for firm matches. Clone size is given for some rows only: seen once, a few or many times, or a class if the clone is expanded.

11	TRBV6-5	.	TRBJ2-7	.	CATASAYEQYF	TGTGCCACCGCCAGCGCCTACGAGCAGTACTTC
14	TRBV2	.	TRBJ2-7	TRBD1	CASRWTGTLYEQYF	TGTGCCAGCAGATGGACAGGGACCCTCTACGAGCAGTACTTC
14	TRBV28	few	TRBJ1-5	.	CATARGYSNQPQHF	TGTGCCACCGCAAGGGGATATAGCAATCAGCCCCAGCATTTT
17	TRBV28	.	TRBJ2-6	.	CASSRTAPGSGANVLTF	TGTGCCAGCAGCCGAACCGCTCCAGGGTCGGGGGCCAACGTCCTGACTTTC
15	TRBV9	once	TRBJ1-4	TRBD1	CASSPTGTGSEKLFF	TGTGCCAGCAGTCCTACCGGGACAGGGAGTGAAAAACTGTTTTTT
15	TRBV10-2	.	TRBJ2-3	.	CASSESGRHTDTQYF	TGCGCCAGCAGTGAGTCGGGACGACACACAGATACGCAGTATTTT
15	TRBV18	.	TRBJ2-7	.	CASSPPDSPSYEQYF	TGTGCCAGCTCACCACCGGACAGCCCCTCCTACGAGCAGTACTTC
14	TRBV30	.	TRBJ2-7	TRBD1	CAWSVGTGYHEQYF	TGTGCCTGGAGCGTCGGGACAGGGTACCACGAGCAGTACTTC
13	TRBV25-1	.	TRBJ2-3	.	CASSPPGSQTQYF	TGTGCCAGCAGTCCCCCCGGGTCCCAAACGCAGTATTTT
12	TRBV9	once	TRBJ2-7	TRBD2	CASSGGLDEQYF	TGTGCCAGCAGCGGGGGACTAGACGAGCAGTACTTC
14	TRBV7-8	.	TRBJ1-4	.	CASSLEGPYEKLFF	TGTGCCAGCAGCTTAGAAGGGCCTTATGAAAAACTGTTTTTT